One and the same sample provided the 25 T cell receptor beta chains below, sequenced in a study of CD8 T cells in Susac syndrome (dated by TCRdb to 2018 to 2020). Libraries were made using the immunoSEQ multiplex PCR assay. RNA was extracted using the RNeasy kit, and roughly 0.45 to 1 microgram was reverse transcribed with random hexamers. The public reads were reprocessed in TCRdb via fastp at Q25 and MiXCR, keeping in-frame beta chains. Entries are consolidated by CDR3 protein sequence, retaining the most common genes and DNA. The table for this sample lists 150,000 to 200,000 distinct CDR3 sequences; about 95% of them were counted only once. The ten largest clones capture 0.085% to 0.095% of the sample. The sample taken for sequencing was CD4+ T cells from PBMCs. The receptors were sampled from a human donor with multiple sclerosis.

This clonotype was recorded only once. V and J are TRBV5-1 and TRBJ2-1; D is unclear. Trimming removed 0 bases from V and 6 bases from J, with 7 bases in between. The CDR3 contains 13 residues. Germline V CDR1 and CDR2: SGHRS, YFSETQ. CDR3 sequence: CASSLAPVNEQFF. As DNA, the CDR3 is TGCGCCAGCAGCTTGGCCCCCGTCAATGAGCAGTTCTTC.

V and J are TRBV19 and TRBJ1-2, with a possible D match to TRBD1 (5 bases). V was pared by 5 bases and J by 5 bases, with 15 bases between. CDR1 and CDR2 (germline): LNHDA, SQIVND (reference sequence). This CDR3 is built from 14 residues. The DNA for the CDR3 is TGTGCCAGTAGTTTGGGGACTTCGGAGTATGGCTACACCTTC. Its translation: CASSLGTSEYGYTF.

This clonotype has a single count. V gene TRBV3-1 combines with J gene TRBJ2-1; D uncertain. Trimming pared 8 bases from V and 4 bases from J, leaving 9 bases between. Germline values: CDR1 LGHDT, CDR2 YNNKEL (reference sequence). This CDR3 is 12 amino acids long. The CDR3 region is CASAHKYNEQFF. The CDR3 region has the DNA TGTGCCAGCGCGCACAAATACAATGAGCAGTTCTTC.

The chain has TRBV20-1 and TRBJ2-1, with 7 positions matching TRBD2. The germline gives CDR1 DFQATT, CDR2 SNEGSKA (reference sequence). The CDR3 is 14 residues long. V dropped 0 bases and J dropped 6; count of bases not matched to a gene: 5. The CDR3 here is CSARDRGRANEQFF. The CDR3 nucleotides read TGCAGTGCTAGAGATCGGGGGAGGGCCAATGAGCAGTTCTTC.

The CDR3 region has the DNA TGCAGCGGGGGGGCTCTCGTGAACACTGAAGCTTTCTTT. It codes for CSGGALVNTEAFF. This chain joins TRBV29-1 and TRBJ1-1; possible D gene TRBD1, 6 bases. Trimming stripped 7 bases from V and 0 bases from J, with 12 bases between. The CDR3 has 13 residues. Germline values: CDR1 SQVTM, CDR2 ANQGSEA.

CDR3 residues: CASSEGASGFKNIQYF. In DNA form, the CDR3 reads TGTGCCAGCAGCGAGGGGGCTAGCGGCTTCAAAAACATTCAGTACTTC. The chain recombines TRBV7-9 with TRBJ2-4; D possibly matches TRBD1 or TRBD2 (7 bases each). This CDR3 contains 16 residues. Germline V gene lookup returns CDR1 SEHNR and CDR2 FQNEAQ (reference sequence). V was shortened by 5 bases and J by 3 bases, with 17 bases between the two germline ends.

V usage is TRBV19 and J usage is TRBJ2-7; 8 positions agree with TRBD1. The germline gives CDR1 LNHDA, CDR2 SQIVND (reference sequence). Losses at the gene ends were 6 bases for V and 7 bases for J; bases not matched to a gene: 8. CDR3 length: 13 amino acids. The CDR3 loop is CASRRQGAREQYF. The CDR3 coding sequence is TGTGCCAGTAGGCGGCAGGGGGCGAGGGAGCAGTACTTC.

The chain joins TRBV30 to TRBJ1-2; 9 nucleotides match TRBD1. Germline CDR1 reads GTSNPN; CDR2 reads SVGIG (reference sequence). This CDR3 is 13 amino acids long. V trimming: 3 bases; J trimming: 4 bases; junction bases outside the gene matches: 3. The CDR3 DNA reads TGTGCCTGGAGAGGGGGACAGGGCTATGGCTACACCTTC. Translated: CAWRGGQGYGYTF.

The V and J genes are TRBV2 and TRBJ2-5; 8 positions match TRBD2. Germline V gene sequence: CDR1 SNHLY, CDR2 FYNNEI. The J segment lost 1 base and the V segment lost 6 bases, leaving 4 bases of the junction unmatched. The CDR3 spans 14 residues. The CDR3 spells CASSLGLAQETQYF. As DNA, the CDR3 is TGTGCCAGCAGCCTTGGACTAGCCCAAGAGACCCAGTACTTC. The whole variable domain, filled in from reference TRBV2 and TRBJ2-5, reads EPEVTQTPSHQVTQMGQEVILRCVPISNHLYFYWYRQILGQKVEFLVSFYNNEISEKSEIFDDQFSVERPDGSNFTLKIRSTKLEDSAMYFCASSLGLAQETQYFGPGTRLLVL.

The chain is built from TRBV9 and TRBJ2-2; D is unclear. Germline lookup yields CDR1 SGDLS and CDR2 YYNGEE. There are 15 residues in the CDR3. Trimming took off 2 bases at V and 2 bases at J, with 10 bases between the two ends. DNA for the CDR3: TGTGCCAGCAGCGTGAGTAACTTTAACACCGGGGAGCTGTTTTTT. Encoded protein: CASSVSNFNTGELFF.

The rearrangement uses TRBV24-1 and TRBJ2-1, with 9 bases aligning to TRBD1. Germline CDR1 KGHDR, CDR2 SFDVKD. The CDR3 has 15 residues. Trimming cost V 7 bases and J 8 bases; bases outside gene matches: 11. The DNA for the CDR3 is TGTGCCACCAGGGCCGGGACAGGGAATATGTATGAGCAGTTCTTC. Its protein is CATRAGTGNMYEQFF.

This chain's CDR3 is CASGRGTMDLLGDTQYF. The CDR3 DNA is TGTGCTAGTGGAAGAGGGACAATGGATCTTTTGGGAGATACGCAGTATTTT. This chain uses TRBV12-5 with TRBJ2-3; a possible D gene is TRBD1 (6 bases). Between the trimmed V and J ends, which lost 6 bases and 5 bases, there was a span of 24 bases. The CDR3 runs to 17 residues. The germline gives CDR1 LGHNT, CDR2 FRNRAP.

V usage is TRBV25-1 and J usage is TRBJ2-1; the match to TRBD2 covers 9 bases. The junction had 11 bases not matched to a gene; V was cut back by 2 bases and J by 9 bases. The CDR3 consists of 16 residues. The V gene's germline CDR1 is MGHDK and CDR2 SYGVNS. The CDR3, as DNA: TGTGCCAGCAGTGAACCCCCCCGTCTAGCGGGGAGTGAGCAGTTCTTC. Its protein product is CASSEPPRLAGSEQFF.

The chain couples TRBV25-1 to TRBJ2-3; D remains unclear. Trimming stripped 7 bases from V and 0 bases from J, with 11 bases between. The CDR3 sequence is 14 residues long. Germline V CDR1 and CDR2: MGHDK, SYGVNS. The CDR3 is CASKAAYSTDTQYF. CDR3 in DNA: TGTGCCAGCAAGGCGGCCTATAGCACAGATACGCAGTATTTT. Filled out from reference TRBV25-1 and TRBJ2-3, the complete variable domain reads EADIYQTPRYLVIGTGKKITLECSQTMGHDKMYWYQQDPGMELHLIHYSYGVNSTEKGDLSSESTVSRIRTEHFPLTLESARPSHTSQYLCASKAAYSTDTQYFGPGTRLTVL.

The gene calls are TRBV7-2 and TRBJ2-6, with no clear D. The V end lost 3 bases, the J end lost 4 bases, and 10 bases lay between the germline ends. The germline CDR1 and CDR2 sequences are SGHTA and FQGNSA. CDR3 length: 15 residues. CDR3 in DNA: TGTGCCAGCAGCTTCTTTTGGACGGGGGCCAACGTCCTGACTTTC. Translated: CASSFFWTGANVLTF. The variable domain in full, with the rest retrieved from reference TRBV7-2 and TRBJ2-6, is GAGVSQSPSNKVTEKGKDVELRCDPISGHTALYWYRQSLGQGLEFLIYFQGNSAPDKSGLPSDRFSAERTGGSVSTLTIQRTQQEDSAVYLCASSFFWTGANVLTFGAGSRLTVL.

The count of this clonotype is one. The chain has TRBV5-1 and TRBJ2-5; no clear D gene. Germline V gene data show CDR1 as SGHRS and CDR2 as YFSETQ. This CDR3 region has 15 residues. V was cut by 0 bases and J by 0 bases, with 9 bases left in between. The CDR3 here is CASSLALGHQETQYF. The CDR3 nucleotides read TGCGCCAGCAGCTTGGCCCTGGGCCACCAAGAGACCCAGTACTTC.

The chain uses TRBV4-2 and TRBJ1-1; TRBD1 aligns across 7 bases. V lost 3 bases, J lost 3 bases, and 10 bases stayed unmatched. The germline V gene encodes CDR1 LGHNA and CDR2 YNFKEQ. The CDR3 contains 16 residues. CDR3 loop: CASSQPPGQSYTEAFF. CDR3 DNA: TGTGCCAGCAGCCAGCCCCCGGGACAGAGTTACACTGAAGCTTTCTTT.

The chain employs TRBV9 and TRBJ1-1; TRBD1 might be the D (6 bases). Germline V lookup: CDR1 SGDLS, CDR2 YYNGEE. The CDR3 sequence is 14 residues long. The V and J ends lost 7 bases and 4 bases respectively, with 17 bases between them. DNA for the CDR3: TGTGCCAGCTCCCGGGGGGGGGCCAGCACTGAAGCTTTCTTT. It specifies CASSRGGASTEAFF.

This chain connects TRBV12-5 to TRBJ1-5; D possibly corresponds to TRBD1 (6 bases). Germline loops: CDR1 LGHNT, CDR2 FRNRAP. V was pared by 9 bases and J by 3 bases, with 15 bases between. This CDR3 is 14 amino acids long. The CDR3 nucleotides are TGTGCTAGCGGGTGGGGGGCTGTCAATCAGCCCCAGCATTTT. As protein: CASGWGAVNQPQHF.

This clonotype was counted a single time. This rearrangement joins TRBV29-1 to TRBJ2-7, with D perhaps TRBD1 (6 bases). This CDR3 has 13 residues. Germline V CDR1 and CDR2: SQVTM, ANQGSEA. V was clipped by 4 bases and J by 1 base, with 11 bases between them. DNA for the CDR3: TGCAGCGTTGCGCAGGGGTCATCCTACGAGCAGTACTTC. Protein product: CSVAQGSSYEQYF.

The table lists this clonotype with a count of one. The V and J genes are TRBV6-6 and TRBJ2-1, with D uncertain. V lost 5 bases and J lost 8, with 10 bases in between. CDR1 is MNHNY, CDR2 SVGAGI, per germline (reference sequence). This CDR3 spans 12 amino acids. The CDR3 here is CASSPPGYEQFF. In DNA, the CDR3 is TGTGCCAGCAGTCCGCCAGGATATGAGCAGTTCTTC.

The chain carries TRBV20-1 and TRBJ2-5; D not resolved. V was cut by 6 bases and J by 4 bases, with 12 bases left in between. This CDR3 is 12 amino acids long. The germline V gene encodes CDR1 DFQATT and CDR2 SNEGSKA (reference sequence). CDR3 in amino acids: CSAVKGLETQYF. The CDR3 bases are TGCAGTGCGGTCAAAGGATTAGAGACCCAGTACTTC.

The rearrangement joins TRBV7-9 to TRBJ2-1; the D is unclear. This CDR3 contains 14 residues. CDR1 and CDR2 from the germline V gene are SEHNR and FQNEAQ (reference sequence). Trimming left V 5 bases short and J 6 bases short, with 14 bases between. The CDR3, as DNA: TGTGCCAGCAGCCCCGGACCGCGTCCCAATGAGCAGTTCTTC. It encodes CASSPGPRPNEQFF.

This sequence joins TRBV3-1 and TRBJ2-7; 7 nucleotides line up with TRBD2. Germline CDR1 is LGHDT and CDR2 is YNNKEL (reference sequence). There are 12 residues in the CDR3. Trimming removed 0 bases from V and 11 bases from J; junction bases left unmatched: 4. CDR3 nucleotide sequence: TGTGCCAGCAGCCAAGATTGGGGGAGGGAGTACTTC. Translated: CASSQDWGREYF.

The chain links TRBV9 to TRBJ2-5; D might be TRBD2 (6 bases). Trimming cost V 0 bases and J 4 bases, with 22 bases left between them. CDR3 length: 18 amino acids. Germline CDR1 SGDLS, CDR2 YYNGEE. Here the CDR3 DNA reads TGTGCCAGCAGCGTAGGAGCGAGAAGCGCCCTGGGGGGAGAGACCCAGTACTTC. Translation gives CASSVGARSALGGETQYF.